Below are 4 T cell receptor beta chains sequenced from a single sample in a study of shared clonotypes between healthy human individuals. Produced via immunoSEQ multiplex PCR; TCRdb's table is partial and in-frame only. The table has 2,500,000 or so clones, just under 95% seen once. The sequencing input was naive CD4+ T cells from PBMCs. Subset indicated: CD45RA+ positively selected. The receptors derive from a young man in good health. Some clones in this sample may be carry-over from other donors' samples.

This chain links TRBV7-3 with TRBJ1-1; TRBD1 might be the D (5 bases). CDR1 is SGHTA, CDR2 FQGTGA, per germline. V lost 5 bases to trimming and J lost 3 bases, with 10 bases between them. The CDR3 is 13 amino acids. Here the CDR3 reads CASSRGGDTEAFF. Here the CDR3 DNA reads TGTGCCAGCAGCCGGGGCGGGGACACTGAAGCTTTCTTT. Combining the CDR3 with reference TRBV7-3 and TRBJ1-1 gives the whole variable domain GAGVSQTPSNKVTEKGKYVELRCDPISGHTALYWYRQSLGQGPEFLIYFQGTGAADDSGLPNDRFFAVRPEGSVSTLKIQRTERGDSAVYLCASSRGGDTEAFFGQGTRLTVV.

The chain recombines TRBV6-6 with TRBJ2-5, with 7 positions matching TRBD2. The CDR3 contains 14 residues. With 4 bases clipped from V and 6 bases from J, the junction kept 8 bases outside the gene matches. Germline CDR1 MNHNY, CDR2 SVGAGI (reference sequence). CDR3 sequence: CASSSPTGGKTQYF. The CDR3 region has the DNA TGTGCCAGCAGTTCCCCGACGGGGGGAAAGACCCAGTACTTC.

The gene calls are TRBV7-2 and TRBJ2-2; D might be TRBD1 (5 bases). Germline assignment: CDR1 SGHTA and CDR2 FQGNSA. The length of the CDR3 is 18 residues. The ends were cut back, 3 bases at V and 7 bases at J, with 24 bases in the middle. CDR3 protein: CASSFSLIGSGRVGELFF. In DNA form, the CDR3 reads TGTGCCAGCAGCTTCTCCCTGATCGGTTCAGGGCGCGTCGGGGAGCTGTTTTTT.

The V gene is TRBV18, the J gene TRBJ1-1; possibly TRBD1 for D (5 bases). The V gene's germline CDR1 is KGHSH and CDR2 LQKENI. The CDR3 consists of 14 residues. V lost 0 bases and J lost 3, with 8 bases in between. CDR3 in amino acids: CASSPPGEYTEAFF. CDR3 DNA: TGTGCCAGCTCACCACCGGGGGAATACACTGAAGCTTTCTTT. Drawing the rest from reference TRBV18 and TRBJ1-1, the complete variable domain is NAGVMQNPRHLVRRRGQEARLRCSPMKGHSHVYWYRQLPEEGLKFMVYLQKENIIDESGMPKERFSAEFPKEGPSILRIQQVVRGDSAAYFCASSPPGEYTEAFFGQGTRLTVV.